This TCR beta chain was documented in a study of blood T cell repertoires in COVID-19. Study context: Whether acute or convalescent, the COVID-19 samples came from the United States, Italy and Spain. T cells, B-cell-depleted T cells, or PBMCs provided the cDNA or gDNA that served as material.

V was trimmed by 4 bases and J by 9 bases, leaving 10 bases between them. Germline V gene sequence: CDR1 LNHNV, CDR2 YYDKDF (reference sequence). This CDR3 has 13 residues. In the study's own analysis: Reference gene primer amplification gave estimated nucleated cell counts. TCRdb keeps only in-frame clones here, not all; method: immunoSEQ multiplex PCR. That table furnishes V, J and clone size, whereas the DNA furnished D and trimming. Of about 250,000 clones listed, roughly 83% were seen once; the top ten hold more than 7%. This clone was detected only once. This clonotype was obtained from a man at least 80 years old with acute or convalescent COVID-19. The J gene is TRBJ1-6, the V gene TRBV15; TRBD1 might be the D (6 bases). Material for sequencing was peripheral blood. CDR3 amino acids: CATSKDSLSPLHF. As DNA, the CDR3 is TGTGCCACCAGCAAGGACAGTCTTTCACCCCTCCACTTT.